Given below is one T cell receptor (beta chain) in context. This entry comes from a study of T-cell reconstitution after alpha-beta-depleted transplantation in children. The CDR3 is 15 amino acids. V lost 2 bases to trimming and J lost 1 base, with 14 bases between them. Germline V gene data show CDR1 as DFQATT and CDR2 as SNEGSKA (reference sequence). Preparation of the TCRbeta library was carried out with unique molecular identifiers. Using its own MiXCR run on the PCR reads, TCRdb lists one record per CDR3 protein. The table has around 580,000 distinct CDR3 sequences, under 30% seen once. The sample was PBMCs, mostly from graft donor cells, taken 360 days after TCRalphabeta/CD19-depleted stem cell transplant. The chain carries TRBV20-1 and TRBJ1-1; D gene ambiguous. This receptor was taken from a boy younger than two who had a stem cell transplant for acute myeloid leukemia, so the T cells may come from the graft donor. The CDR3 spells CSARIGIFGNTEAFF. In nucleotides, the CDR3 is TGCAGTGCTAGAATCGGTATCTTCGGGAACACTGAAGCTTTCTTT.